This T cell receptor beta chain was found in a study of cytomegalovirus exposure and HLA in healthy donors. CDR1 SGHDN and CDR2 FVKESK come from the germline V gene. The ends were cut back, 0 bases at V and 7 bases at J, with 13 bases in the middle. The CDR3 is made up of 16 amino acids. PCR used 60 Vbeta primers and 13 Jbeta primers. Clones were read by immunoSEQ multiplex PCR, and TCRdb kept only the in-frame ones, dropping some. The table shows over 50,000 clones, with 65% to 80% occurring only once. Whereas donors were nominally healthy upon sampling, unrecorded immune exposures were probable. This sequence originates from a middle-aged man in good health and CMV-seropositive. Sample: PBMCs. V and J are TRBV14 and TRBJ1-6; D gene uncertain. This chain's CDR3 is CASSQDLPSTNSPLHF. In DNA form, the CDR3 reads TGTGCCAGCAGCCAAGACCTGCCTTCGACAAATTCACCCCTCCACTTT.